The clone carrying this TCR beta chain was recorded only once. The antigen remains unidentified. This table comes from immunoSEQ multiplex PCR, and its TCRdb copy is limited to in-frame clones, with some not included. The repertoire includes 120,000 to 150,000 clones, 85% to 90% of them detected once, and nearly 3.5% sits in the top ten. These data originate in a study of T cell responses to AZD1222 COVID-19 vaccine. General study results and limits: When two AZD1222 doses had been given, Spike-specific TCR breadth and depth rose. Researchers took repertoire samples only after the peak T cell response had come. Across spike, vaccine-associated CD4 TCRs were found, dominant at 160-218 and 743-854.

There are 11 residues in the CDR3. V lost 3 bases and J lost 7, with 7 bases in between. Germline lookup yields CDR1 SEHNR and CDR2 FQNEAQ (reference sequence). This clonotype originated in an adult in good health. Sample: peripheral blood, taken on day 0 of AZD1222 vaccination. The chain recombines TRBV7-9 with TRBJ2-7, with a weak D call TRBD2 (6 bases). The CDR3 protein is CASSFREEQYF. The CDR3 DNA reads TGTGCCAGCAGCTTTCGGGAGGAGCAGTACTTC.